This T cell receptor (beta chain) was identified in a study of cytomegalovirus exposure and HLA in healthy donors (dated by TCRdb to between 2016 and 2019). A note on the overall study: According to a later analysis, the 120 or so validation repertoires were produced on the same platform as the 700 or so repertoires of the first cohort. The study aimed to test whether cataloging public T cell receptors could reveal signatures of past pathogen exposure. Besides the first cohort of some 670 subjects, a separate validation cohort made up of roughly 120 different subjects was used. The study combined high-throughput TCR immunosequencing, statistical association of individual TCRs with disease status, and machine learning to predict cytomegalovirus infection status. Here is what the overall study found, with its caveats: The validation cohort had no HLA typing available for a later analysis, so co-occurrence within that cohort was assessed over all 120 repertoires. The study listed 150 to 200 TCR beta chains as associated with cytomegalovirus. Most TCR sequences were observed very rarely across donors, whereas some public TCRs were present in many individuals. The classifier was reported to diagnose cytomegalovirus status with high specificity and sensitivity in both the original and validation cohorts. A later analysis found that TCRs clustered in the first cohort also tended to co-occur in the approximately 120 validation repertoires, with 94% of cluster scores above 0. Three of the identified cytomegalovirus-associated TCR beta chains were confirmed in vitro to be specific for cytomegalovirus antigens. It was suggested by the authors that the approach could potentially be generalized to other disease states and immunological phenotypes.

The donors were included in the validation cohort of approximately 120 subjects, a group kept apart from the roughly 700-subject first cohort. This clone was counted a few times. Its recognized antigen is unknown. No per-base quality is available; no much larger clone lies one base away. The CDR3 sequence holds 11 residues, the cysteine and phenylalanine included. Only the CDR3 DNA is retained, 33 bases long and in frame from the first base. The V and J ends are trimmed by 3 bases and 5 bases, leaving 8 bases between them. CDR1 and CDR2 (SQVTM, ANQGSEA) derive from the germline V gene. Library preparation used the immunoSEQ multiplex PCR assay. On the authors' methods: A statistical classification framework was built for diagnosing cytomegalovirus status from the catalog of TCR beta chain sequences. TCRdb retrieved this table from immuneACCESS and kept in-frame rearrangements only. Not all clones are present; in checked studies, unresolved V genes account for under half, and no reason is known for the remainder. That table furnishes V, J and clone size, whereas the DNA furnished D and trimming. In all, the sample holds over 200,000 clones, and roughly 87% of those were seen once. The ten largest make up 1.5% to 2.5% of the sample.

Sequencing was carried out using PBMCs. The TCR originated in a woman aged 18 to 35 in good health and CMV-seropositive. The rearrangement combines TRBV29-1 with TRBJ2-7; the D gene is perhaps TRBD1, from 6 matching bases. The CDR3 protein: CSVDRGDEQYF. The nucleotides read TGCAGCGTTGACAGGGGTGACGAGCAGTACTTC.